Reported below is one T cell receptor (beta chain). Germline CDR1 and CDR2: SGHRS and YFSETQ. V shed 4 bases, J shed 4 bases, and the junction held 7 bases outside the gene matches. CDR3 length: 15 residues. The data stem from a study of blood T cell repertoires in COVID-19. Using immunoSEQ multiplex PCR, the repertoire was profiled, and TCRdb retains in-frame clones only, with some absent. The sample includes 140,000 to 150,000 clones, over 60% seen only once; the top ten take roughly 15%. This sequence originates from a man aged 50 to 60 with acute or convalescent COVID-19. What was sequenced was peripheral blood. The gene calls are TRBV5-1 and TRBJ2-1, with TRBD2 identical over 8 bases. CDR3 in DNA: TGCGCCAGCAGCCTTACTAGCGGACTATACAATGAGCAGTTCTTC. It translates to CASSLTSGLYNEQFF.